The 21 T cell receptor beta chains presented below share a single source sample, sequenced in a study of human T cells and chemical hapten exposure. TCRdb re-called the RACE reads with MiXCR, one entry per CDR3 protein. This table holds more than 300,000 distinct CDR3 sequences, roughly 5% found once. Described time point: pre-sensitization, week 0. Treatment given: therapeutic diphenylcyclopropenone sensitization with weekly scalp DPC. Material: whole blood, obtained in connection with sensitization to the hapten diphenylcyclopropenone (DPC). Every receptor here comes from a woman between 45 and 60 years old with alopecia areata. Some clones in this sample may be carry-over from other donors' samples.

This clonotype showed up just a few times. The rearrangement joins TRBV28 to TRBJ2-7; 7 nucleotides line up with TRBD2. This CDR3 contains 15 residues. V lost 9 bases to trimming and J lost 2 bases; unmatched junction nucleotides: 13. Germline V lookup: CDR1 MDHEN, CDR2 SYDVKM. The CDR3 nucleotides read TGTGCCAGTGTACTAGGCGGGAGTAGGACCTACGAGCAGTACTTC. It codes for CASVLGGSRTYEQYF.

In its sample, this clonotype was seen many times. J is TRBJ1-1 and V is TRBV29-1; D unclear. CDR3 size: 13 residues. Trimming took off 2 bases at V and 0 bases at J, with 7 bases between the two ends. The germline CDR1 and CDR2 sequences are SQVTM and ANQGSEA. CDR3 sequence reads: CSVERELNTEAFF. For the CDR3, the DNA is TGCAGCGTTGAAAGAGAGCTGAACACTGAAGCTTTCTTT. Filled out from reference TRBV29-1 and TRBJ1-1, the complete variable domain reads SAVISQKPSRDICQRGTSLTIQCQVDSQVTMMFWYRQQPGQSLTLIATANQGSEATYESGFVIDKFPISRPNLTFSTLTVSNMSPEDSSIYLCSVERELNTEAFFGQGTRLTVV.

This clonotype showed up many times. The V gene is TRBV5-1, the J gene TRBJ1-1; maybe TRBD1 (5 bases). The length of the CDR3 is 14 residues. Germline V gene data show CDR1 as SGHRS and CDR2 as YFSETQ. Trimming left V 1 base short and J 2 bases short, with 9 bases between. CDR3 DNA: TGCGCCAGCAGCTTGTGGGACGGTAACACTGAAGCTTTCTTT. It codes for CASSLWDGNTEAFF.

This clonotype appeared many times. This chain links TRBV10-3 with TRBJ1-2; the D is unclear. This CDR3 comprises 13 residues. The germline gives CDR1 ENHRY, CDR2 SYGVKD. V lost 4 bases and J 7 bases, leaving 13 bases between the germline ends. CDR3 region: CAISVEGSVGYTF. Here the CDR3 DNA reads TGTGCCATCAGTGTAGAGGGATCTGTTGGCTACACCTTC.

This clonotype was seen a few times. The chain recombines TRBV7-2 with TRBJ1-6; possible D gene TRBD1, 6 bases. Per the germline V gene, CDR1 is SGHTA and CDR2 is FQGNSA. The length of the CDR3 is 14 residues. V lost 7 bases and J 3 bases, leaving 10 bases between the germline ends. The CDR3 DNA sequence: TGTGCCAGCACCCCGGACAGCTATAATTCACCCCTCCACTTT. Protein: CASTPDSYNSPLHF. The full variable domain, in which reference TRBV7-2 and TRBJ1-6 provide the parts outside the CDR3, is GAGVSQSPSNKVTEKGKDVELRCDPISGHTALYWYRQSLGQGLEFLIYFQGNSAPDKSGLPSDRFSAERTGGSVSTLTIQRTQQEDSAVYLCASTPDSYNSPLHFGNGTRLTVT.

J is TRBJ2-2 and V is TRBV7-2, with TRBD1 identical over 7 bases. CDR3 size: 16 residues. CDR1 and CDR2 (germline): SGHTA, FQGNSA. V lost 2 bases to trimming and J lost 3 bases; unmatched junction nucleotides: 6. CDR3 protein: CASSLYPQGYTGELFF. Written as DNA, the CDR3 is TGTGCCAGCAGCTTATATCCACAGGGGTACACCGGGGAGCTGTTTTTT.

This clonotype was counted only a few times. This chain connects TRBV20-1 to TRBJ1-4; 7 positions match TRBD1. CDR1 is DFQATT and CDR2 is SNEGSKA in the germline V gene (reference sequence). CDR3 size: 15 residues. The V and J ends lost 3 bases and 7 bases, in that order; junction bases with no gene match: 11. The CDR3 protein is CSARLTGTEAEKLFF. In DNA, the CDR3 is TGCAGTGCTAGGTTAACCGGGACAGAGGCTGAAAAACTGTTTTTT.

This clonotype was observed many times. CDR3 loop: CSVGGGSYEQYF. As DNA, the CDR3 is TGCAGCGTCGGGGGGGGATCCTACGAGCAGTACTTC. The J gene is TRBJ2-7, the V gene TRBV29-1; 8 bases are a match to TRBD2. Germline assignment: CDR1 SQVTM and CDR2 ANQGSEA. J was trimmed by 1 base and V by 6 bases; bases with no gene match: 2. The CDR3 has 12 residues.

This clonotype occurred many times. The V gene is TRBV11-2, the J gene TRBJ2-4; maybe TRBD2 (6 bases). CDR3 size: 15 residues. Trimming pared 0 bases from V and 6 bases from J, leaving 12 bases between. Looked up from germline, CDR1 is SGHAT and CDR2 is FQNNGV. CDR3 bases: TGTGCCAGCAGCTTAGACGGGGGACGCGGAAACATTCAGTACTTC. Translating gives CASSLDGGRGNIQYF.

This clonotype was found many times. This chain connects TRBV12-3 or TRBV12-4 to TRBJ2-2; D not resolved. CDR3 length: 14 residues. The V and J ends lost 5 bases and 0 bases respectively, with 7 bases between them. CDR3 protein: CASSPYANTGELFF. The CDR3 DNA is TGTGCCAGCAGTCCCTACGCGAACACCGGGGAGCTGTTTTTT.

This clonotype showed up many times. V is TRBV6-2 or TRBV6-3 and J is TRBJ2-7, with TRBD1 as a possible D gene (5 bases). V was cut by 5 bases and J by 3 bases, with 11 bases left in between. The CDR3 is 13 residues long. CDR1 and CDR2 (germline): MNHEY, SVGEGT. The CDR3 loop is CASSGRQSYEQYF. CDR3 sequence (DNA): TGTGCCAGCAGTGGCCGACAGAGCTACGAGCAGTACTTC.

This clonotype was seen repeatedly, ten times or more. The V call is TRBV29-1, the J call TRBJ2-2, with 7 positions matching TRBD1. Germline CDR1 and CDR2: SQVTM and ANQGSEA. After removal of 6 bases from V and 4 bases from J, the junction contained 5 bases not matched to a gene. There are 13 residues in the CDR3. In nucleotides, the CDR3 is TGCAGCGTACCGGGACAGCTCACCGGGGAGCTGTTTTTT. Its translation: CSVPGQLTGELFF.

The genes are TRBV13 and TRBJ2-3; 10 nucleotides line up with TRBD2. This CDR3 spans 17 amino acids. V lost 2 bases and J lost 2; bases outside the gene matches: 7. Per the germline V gene, CDR1 is PRHDT and CDR2 is FYEKMQ (reference sequence). The CDR3 spells CASSLSRGTSDTDTQYF. The CDR3 region has the DNA TGTGCCAGCAGCTTAAGTCGCGGGACTAGCGACACAGATACGCAGTATTTT.

J is TRBJ2-3 and V is TRBV4-1; tentatively, D is TRBD1 or TRBD2 (5 bases each). The CDR3 is 15 residues long. V was shortened by 0 bases and J by 11 bases, with 18 bases between the two germline ends. Germline CDR1 and CDR2: MGHRA and YSYEKL. The CDR3 DNA is TGCGCCAGCAGCCAAGATGGGCCGGGGCTCCTCGGGCAGTATTTT. Translating it yields CASSQDGPGLLGQYF.

This clonotype appeared a few times. J is TRBJ1-1 and V is TRBV6-2 or TRBV6-3; D gene ambiguous. Germline CDR1 and CDR2: MNHEY and SVGEGT. The V gene lost 0 bases and the J gene lost 4 bases, with 15 bases spanning the gap. This CDR3 is 16 amino acids long. CDR3 sequence reads: CASSYSIRRGFTEAFF. The CDR3 DNA reads as TGTGCCAGCAGTTACTCGATAAGGAGAGGGTTCACTGAAGCTTTCTTT.

This clonotype came up a few times. The chain couples TRBV6-5 to TRBJ2-1, with 9 nucleotides matching TRBD2. This CDR3 comprises 17 residues. Germline V gives CDR1 MNHEY, CDR2 SVGAGI. The junction had 8 bases not matched to a gene; V was cut back by 0 bases and J by 5 bases. As DNA, the CDR3 is TGTGCCAGCAGTTACTCGACCGGCGGGAGGGCGGACAATGAGCAGTTCTTC. It specifies CASSYSTGGRADNEQFF.

Ten or more counts support this clonotype. J is TRBJ2-2 and V is TRBV5-5, with TRBD2 matching over 8 bases. Germline CDR1 is SGHKS and CDR2 is YYEKEE (reference sequence). With V trimmed by 0 bases and J by 1 base, 2 bases remained unmatched. The CDR3 runs to 16 residues. The CDR3 protein is CASSLAGTRNTGELFF. The CDR3 coding sequence is TGTGCCAGCAGCTTGGCCGGGACTAGGAACACCGGGGAGCTGTTTTTT. Drawing the rest from reference TRBV5-5 and TRBJ2-2, the complete variable domain is DAGVTQSPTHLIKTRGQQVTLRCSPISGHKSVSWYQQVLGQGPQFIFQYYEKEERGRGNFPDRFSARQFPNYSSELNVNALLLGDSALYLCASSLAGTRNTGELFFGEGSRLTVL.

This clonotype was found many times. V usage is TRBV5-1 and J usage is TRBJ2-7; D is uncertain. The CDR3 totals 12 residues. The ends were cut back, 5 bases at V and 3 bases at J, with 9 bases in the middle. Germline V gives CDR1 SGHRS, CDR2 YFSETQ. The CDR3 DNA follows: TGCGCCAGCAGTTACGGAAACTACGAGCAGTACTTC. This gives the protein CASSYGNYEQYF. The full variable domain, with the rest looked up from reference TRBV5-1 and TRBJ2-7, is KAGVTQTPRYLIKTRGQQVTLSCSPISGHRSVSWYQQTPGQGLQFLFEYFSETQRNKGNFPGRFSGRQFSNSRSEMNVSTLELGDSALYLCASSYGNYEQYFGPGTRLTVT.

The chain recombines TRBV18 with TRBJ1-5; unclear D gene. There are 13 residues in the CDR3. CDR1 and CDR2 from the germline V gene are KGHSH and LQKENI. The germline V and J ends were trimmed by 3 bases and 6 bases, with 9 bases remaining between them. The CDR3 here is CASSPQSGQPQHF. Here the CDR3 DNA reads TGTGCCAGCTCACCCCAAAGTGGTCAGCCCCAGCATTTT.

This clonotype was found many times. The rearrangement uses TRBV28 and TRBJ2-7; D gene unclear. V lost 4 bases and J lost 0, with 13 bases in between. Germline lookup yields CDR1 MDHEN and CDR2 SYDVKM. The CDR3 loop spans 15 amino acids. CDR3 sequence reads: CASSSPTASSYEQYF. CDR3 DNA: TGTGCCAGCAGTTCCCCGACTGCGAGCTCCTACGAGCAGTACTTC.

Note on this clonotype: The missing conserved phenylalanine or tryptophan at the end of this CDR3 makes a read error likely. The V and J genes are TRBV27 and TRBJ1-6; the D is unclear. This CDR3 comprises 15 residues. The V end lost 6 bases, the J end lost 0 bases, and 9 bases lay between the germline ends. The V gene's germline CDR1 is MNHEY and CDR2 SMNVEV (reference sequence). CDR3 sequence: CASRRESSYNSPLHL. The CDR3 DNA is TGTGCCAGCAGAAGGGAGAGCTCCTATAATTCACCCCTCCACCTT.